Listed below are T cell receptor beta chains from one sample, sequenced in a study of blood T cell repertoires in COVID-19. Sequencing was performed with immunoSEQ multiplex PCR; in TCRdb, only in-frame clones are kept and a portion is missing. Of 200,000 or so clones listed, roughly 85% are singletons. Input material: peripheral blood. The receptor source for this set is a man between 60 and 75 years old with acute or convalescent COVID-19. Each CDR3 is given with its conserved first and last residue. A D gene is named only where the DNA matches it firmly. A clone size is listed for some rows: how often the clone was seen (once, few, many), or a class if it is expanded.

J	length	size	D	V	CDR3	DNA
TRBJ2-1	15	.	TRBD2	TRBV19	CASSRTSGPYNEQFF	TGTGCCAGTAGCCGGACTAGCGGGCCGTACAATGAGCAGTTCTTC
TRBJ1-5	16	.	.	TRBV19	CASSITGHGDNQPQHF	TGTGCCAGTAGTATTACAGGGCATGGGGATAATCAGCCCCAGCATTTT
TRBJ2-3	15	.	TRBD1	TRBV3-1/TRBV3-2	CASSQAGQGKYTQYF	TGTGCCAGCAGCCAAGCCGGACAGGGAAAGTATACGCAGTATTTT
TRBJ1-5	14	.	.	TRBV19	CASSMEGINQPQHF	TGTGCCAGTAGTATGGAGGGCATAAATCAGCCCCAGCATTTT
TRBJ2-1	17	.	TRBD2	TRBV14	CASSKNRLAGRYNEQFF	TGTGCCAGCAGCAAAAACCGACTAGCGGGACGATACAATGAGCAGTTCTTC
TRBJ2-2	16	once	TRBD1	TRBV6-5	CASSYSRTGVSGELFF	TGTGCCAGCAGTTACTCAAGGACAGGGGTATCCGGGGAGCTGTTTTTT
TRBJ2-1	15	.	.	TRBV3-1/TRBV3-2	CASSQDRSFRYEQFF	TGTGCCAGCAGCCAAGATAGGAGCTTTAGGTATGAGCAGTTCTTC
TRBJ2-7	12	.	.	TRBV5-5	CASSLGHYEQYF	TGTGCCAGCAGCTTGGGGCACTACGAGCAGTACTTC
TRBJ1-5	17	.	.	TRBV7-2	CASSLAPVVRANQPQHF	TGTGCCAGCAGCTTAGCCCCCGTTGTCAGGGCTAATCAGCCCCAGCATTTT
TRBJ2-7	14	.	TRBD2	TRBV13	CASSLGRVAGEQYF	TGTGCCAGCAGCTTAGGCAGAGTAGCGGGAGAGCAGTACTTC
TRBJ2-5	15	.	TRBD1	TRBV6-5	CASSTRPGQGETQYF	TGTGCCAGCAGTACTCGTCCGGGACAGGGTGAGACCCAGTACTTC
TRBJ1-6	16	.	.	TRBV5-6	CASSLAQNRERSPLHF	TGTGCCAGCAGCTTGGCCCAGAACAGGGAGAGGTCACCCCTCCACTTT
TRBJ1-2	16	.	TRBD1	TRBV28	CASSLSPPGQNYGYTF	TGTGCCAGCAGTTTATCCCCACCGGGACAGAACTATGGCTACACCTTC
TRBJ2-2	13	.	.	TRBV5-1	CASSWGVTGELFF	TGCGCCAGCAGCTGGGGGGTGACCGGGGAGCTGTTTTTT
TRBJ2-1	13	.	.	TRBV19	CASSITGYNEQFF	TGTGCCAGTAGTATAACGGGCTACAATGAGCAGTTCTTC
TRBJ2-3	16	.	TRBD1	TRBV19	CASSTLGTGGSDTQYF	TGTGCCAGTAGTACACTCGGGACAGGGGGCTCGGATACGCAGTATTTT
TRBJ2-7	11	.	TRBD1	TRBV20-1	CSADRGYEQYF	TGCAGTGCGGACAGGGGCTACGAGCAGTACTTC
TRBJ2-7	15	.	.	TRBV27	CAIKLHHEFSYEQYF	TGTGCCATCAAACTCCACCACGAATTCTCCTACGAGCAGTACTTC
TRBJ2-1	15	.	.	TRBV18	CASSPPAQGRDEQFF	TGTGCCAGCTCACCACCGGCCCAGGGGAGAGATGAGCAGTTCTTC
TRBJ1-5	15	.	TRBD1	TRBV28	CASGNRDRGFQPQHF	TGTGCCAGCGGTAACCGGGACAGGGGTTTTCAGCCCCAGCATTTT
TRBJ1-6	16	.	.	TRBV2	CASSTDSGTPDQPLHF	TGTGCCAGCAGCACTGATTCCGGGACACCGGATCAGCCCCTCCACTTT
TRBJ2-7	13	.	.	TRBV10-2	CATRRESSYEQYF	TGCGCCACTAGACGGGAGAGCTCCTACGAGCAGTACTTC
TRBJ1-1	14	.	TRBD1	TRBV19	CASSPGTGRTEAFF	TGTGCCAGTAGTCCCGGGACAGGGCGCACTGAAGCTTTCTTT
TRBJ2-7	14	.	TRBD1	TRBV6-6	CASRSTGGSYEQYF	TGTGCCAGCAGGTCCACAGGGGGCTCCTACGAGCAGTACTTC
TRBJ2-7	18	.	.	TRBV10-3	CAISESGPGGTGPYEQYF	TGTGCCATCAGTGAGTCCGGACCTGGAGGGACCGGACCCTACGAGCAGTACTTC
TRBJ2-7	12	.	.	TRBV7-9	CASSWDNYEQYF	TGTGCCAGCAGCTGGGACAACTACGAGCAGTACTTC
TRBJ2-7	13	.	TRBD1	TRBV3-1/TRBV3-2	CASSPQGSHEQYF	TGTGCCAGCAGCCCACAGGGGTCCCACGAGCAGTACTTC
TRBJ2-5	12	once	.	TRBV19	CASSKGLETQYF	TGTGCCAGTAGCAAGGGGCTAGAGACCCAGTACTTC
TRBJ1-6	18	once	.	TRBV4-1	CASSQDIKSSSYNSPLHF	TGCGCCAGCAGCCAAGATATTAAGTCGAGCTCCTATAATTCACCCCTCCACTTT
TRBJ1-6	14	few	.	TRBV10-3	CAISDFSYNSPLHF	TGTGCCATCAGTGATTTTTCGTATAATTCACCCCTCCACTTT
TRBJ2-7	16	.	TRBD2	TRBV5-1	CASSSGRSAGGYEQYF	TGCGCCAGCAGCTCCGGCCGATCCGCGGGAGGCTACGAGCAGTACTTC
TRBJ2-5	18	.	.	TRBV27	CAGQISETALSGCETQYF	TGTGCCGGTCAGATCTCTGAGACAGCATTATCTGGCTGCGAGACCCAGTACTTC